Shown below are 10 T cell receptor beta chains from a single sample sequenced in a study of blood T cell repertoires in COVID-19. The protocol was immunoSEQ multiplex PCR, while the TCRdb copy is restricted to in-frame clones and leaves out a portion. The sample has about 160,000 clones; approximately 91% are singletons. Sequencing was performed on peripheral blood. These receptors were collected from a young man with acute or convalescent COVID-19.

This chain connects TRBV3-1 (or the pseudogene TRBV3-2) to TRBJ2-7; 12 bases are shared with TRBD2. This CDR3 has 20 amino acids. After removal of 4 bases from V and 1 base from J, the junction contained 17 bases not matched to a gene. Germline lookup yields CDR1 LGHDT and CDR2 YNNKEL (reference sequence). In DNA form, the CDR3 reads TGTGCCAGCAGCCTATTTTTGACTAGCGGGAGCTTCGGTACTTCCTACGAGCAGTACTTC. Its protein product is CASSLFLTSGSFGTSYEQYF.

The chain links TRBV3-1 (or the pseudogene TRBV3-2) to TRBJ1-4, with 9 bases aligning to TRBD1. Germline assignment: CDR1 LGHDT and CDR2 YNNKEL (reference sequence). The CDR3 contains 17 residues. V lost 1 base to trimming and J lost 5 bases; unmatched junction nucleotides: 8. CDR3 residues: CASSQGYRDRVNEKLFF. In DNA form, the CDR3 reads TGTGCCAGCAGCCAAGGGTATCGGGACAGGGTAAATGAAAAACTGTTTTTT.

The chain has TRBV30 and TRBJ1-1; 8 nucleotides align to TRBD1. V lost 5 bases, J lost 13 bases, and 12 bases stayed unmatched. The CDR3 loop spans 12 amino acids. The germline V gene has CDR1 GTSNPN and CDR2 SVGIG (reference sequence). CDR3 sequence (DNA): TGTGCCTGGGACTATGGAACAGGGGGATGTTTCTTT. This codes for CAWDYGTGGCFF.

J is TRBJ1-2 and V is TRBV6-5; 9 bases align to TRBD1. V shed 4 bases and J 6 bases; nucleotides not matched to a gene: 9. This CDR3 region has 15 residues. Per the germline V gene, CDR1 is MNHEY and CDR2 is SVGAGI. DNA of the CDR3: TGTGCCAGCAGTTTTTTAGATCGGACAGGGGATGGCTACACCTTC. Translated, it gives CASSFLDRTGDGYTF.

The chain couples TRBV6-5 to TRBJ2-3; 10 bases are shared with TRBD2. From germline, CDR1 is MNHEY and CDR2 SVGAGI. Unmatched junction bases numbered 2, after V lost 6 bases and J lost 5 bases. The CDR3 totals 13 residues. The CDR3 spells CASRAGGGDTQYF. CDR3 bases: TGTGCCAGCAGAGCGGGGGGGGGAGATACGCAGTATTTT.

V is TRBV14 and J is TRBJ1-3; the D is unclear. V was cut by 4 bases and J by 4 bases, with 11 bases left in between. This CDR3 has 14 residues. Germline CDR1 reads SGHDN; CDR2 reads FVKESK. The CDR3 is CASSPSPFGNTIYF. The CDR3 nucleotides read TGTGCCAGCAGCCCTTCCCCCTTCGGAAACACCATATATTTT.

This clone was seen just once. J is TRBJ2-5 and V is TRBV19, with TRBD2 as a possible D gene (5 bases). Trimming stripped 5 bases from V and 5 bases from J, with 18 bases between. Germline lookup yields CDR1 LNHDA and CDR2 SQIVND (reference sequence). This CDR3 is built from 15 residues. The CDR3 loop reads CASSAGGTYEETQYF. CDR3 coding DNA: TGTGCCAGTAGTGCGGGCGGAACGTATGAGGAGACCCAGTACTTC.

The CDR3, as DNA: TGTGCCAGCAGTTTAGGGGCAGGGACCGGGGAGCTGTTTTTT. Its translation: CASSLGAGTGELFF. The chain carries TRBV27 and TRBJ2-2; D possibly corresponds to TRBD1 (5 bases). The V and J ends lost 2 bases and 5 bases respectively, with 9 bases between them. Germline assignment: CDR1 MNHEY and CDR2 SMNVEV (reference sequence). This CDR3 comprises 14 residues.

This sequence joins TRBV6-5 and TRBJ2-3; a weak D match, TRBD1 (6 bases). Germline loops: CDR1 MNHEY, CDR2 SVGAGI. Trimming left V 2 bases short and J 5 bases short, with 8 bases between. CDR3 length equals 13 residues. CDR3 sequence: CASSYRRGDTQYF. The CDR3 DNA follows: TGTGCCAGCAGTTACCGCAGGGGAGATACGCAGTATTTT.

This clone was picked up a small number of times. This rearrangement joins TRBV3-1 (or the pseudogene TRBV3-2) to TRBJ2-7; D unclear. Trimming removed 1 base at V and 1 base at J, with 5 bases between. Germline values: CDR1 LGHDT, CDR2 YNNKEL (reference sequence). The CDR3 is 13 amino acids. CDR3 DNA: TGTGCCAGCAGCCAAGGGCGGTCCTACGAGCAGTACTTC. Amino acids: CASSQGRSYEQYF.